This TCR beta chain comes out of a study of somatic mutations in cytotoxic T cells in rheumatoid arthritis (dated by TCRdb to the late 2010s). Some background on the complete study: Patient peripheral blood (approximately 30 ml EDTA) was drawn right after diagnosis and before any treatment started. The study asked whether expanded CD8+ T-cell clones in newly diagnosed, untreated rheumatoid arthritis carry somatic mutations, and used TCRB deep sequencing to characterize clonality. A FACSAria II or Sony SH800 was used to flow-sort some V beta antibody-stained T-cell populations at nearly 100% purity, and TCRB sequencing was also done on sorted V beta1+ cells. TCRB deep sequencing covered 50 to 75 patients with rheumatoid arthritis along with 20 healthy controls. The median ages of the patient and control groups were essentially identical.

Overall study outcomes, separate from this receptor: The largest CD8+ clone made up more than 20% of CD8+ cells in about an eighth of the 65 patients, and blood and synovial fluid shared several identical CD8+ TCRB sequences. The antigen targets of the expanded CD8+ clones were unknown, and absence from virus-specific databases did not rule out viral specificity. CD8+ T-cell clonality in rheumatoid arthritis patients was not significantly different from that in age-matched healthy controls. The finding that TRBV07 was slightly underrepresented in patients was left unadjusted for multiple comparisons. An increase of CD8+ clonality with age was seen in patients (Spearman r ~ 0.47) but not in healthy controls.

Comment on this clone: Its antigen specificity is not known. No quality values exist for individual bases; no much larger clone is one base distant.

The junction shows trimming of 2 bases on V and 5 bases on J, and the gene matches do not reach 9 bases of it. The CDR3 holds 16 amino acids from the cysteine to the phenylalanine. CDR3 DNA only is kept here, 48 bases in frame from base 1. The germline V gene gives CDR1 as MGHRA and CDR2 as YSYEKL. Positive magnetic bead selection on an AutoMACS was used to isolate CD4+ and CD8+ cells, with flow cytometry used to check purity. After a first flow cytometry screen using a TCR V beta antibody panel, clonal expansions were characterized through TCRB deep sequencing of sorted CD8+ fractions. Peripheral blood mononuclear cells were isolated by Ficoll-Paque PLUS density gradient separation. DNA was extracted from CD4-enriched, CD8-enriched or PBMC samples with Nucleospin Tissue or Tissue XS kits and quantified with a Qubit 2.0 fluorometer. Sequencing of TCRB CDR3 was done on genomic DNA with the immunoSEQ assay. Per the authors' processing: When patient CD8+ clones exceeding 1% were checked against published virus-specific TCRB sequences, only a few matched. Nothing other than productive TCRB rearrangements was included in the analyses. Clonality was expressed as a Shannon entropy-based productive clonality index, with each clone defined by a unique TCRB CDR3 sequence. Repertoire overlap between two samples was calculated from the template counts of each clone relative to total templates per sample. Flow cytometry-measured V-gene usage correlated with V-gene usage from TCRB sequencing, with a Spearman r of about 0.56. The clones in this table, taken by TCRdb from immuneACCESS, are in-frame only. Not every clone is retained; where verified, under half of the shortfall comes from an unresolved V gene, and the cause of the rest is unknown. The V and J calls and clone size are taken from that table; D and trimming were inferred from the DNA. Present in this sample are about 19,000 clones, around 63% of which were seen just once. About 20% of the sample comes from the top ten.

Sequences were obtained from CD8+ T cells sorted from blood. The sequence was collected from an adult with rheumatoid arthritis. The rearrangement joined TRBV4-1 to TRBJ2-7, and 10 junction bases match TRBD1. For the CDR3, the sequence is CASSQRAGTGAHEQYF. Read as DNA, the sequence is TGCGCCAGCAGCCAAAGGGCGGGGACAGGGGCGCACGAGCAGTACTTC.